The clone carrying this TCR beta chain has only a few counts. The antigen remains undetermined. Trimming cost V 5 bases and J 5 bases; bases outside gene matches: 11. The CDR3 is 15 amino acids. CDR1 SGHTA and CDR2 FQGNSA come from the germline V gene. At the Johns Hopkins FTIC core, DNA taken from cultured CD4+ T cells was sequenced by way of the Oncomine TCR Beta short-read assay. Each CDR3 protein gets one entry after TCRdb re-called the PCR reads with MiXCR. The table lists 8,500 to 10,000 distinct CDR3 sequences, around 60% of them singletons, with around a quarter in the top ten. Treatment denoted: roughly nine-day PBMC culture with coronavirus spike peptide pools or control peptides (ViraFEST assay). CD4+ T lymphocytes from the unexposed donor were collected before the COVID-19 pandemic (2011-2018). This sample was included in a study of vaccination and CD4 T cells after COVID-19.

This TCR was recovered from a human donor in good health. The V gene is TRBV7-2, the J gene TRBJ2-5, with TRBD2 matching 7 bases. The sequenced sample consisted of CD4+ T cells from blood, cultured in vitro. Here the CDR3 reads CASSPRSGEEETQYF. The CDR3 nucleotides are TGTGCCAGCAGCCCGAGGAGCGGGGAAGAGGAGACCCAGTACTTC. Combining the CDR3 with reference TRBV7-2 and TRBJ2-5 gives the whole variable domain GAGVSQSPSNKVTEKGKDVELRCDPISGHTALYWYRQSLGQGLEFLIYFQGNSAPDKSGLPSDRFSAERTGGSVSTLTIQRTQQEDSAVYLCASSPRSGEEETQYFGPGTRLLVL.